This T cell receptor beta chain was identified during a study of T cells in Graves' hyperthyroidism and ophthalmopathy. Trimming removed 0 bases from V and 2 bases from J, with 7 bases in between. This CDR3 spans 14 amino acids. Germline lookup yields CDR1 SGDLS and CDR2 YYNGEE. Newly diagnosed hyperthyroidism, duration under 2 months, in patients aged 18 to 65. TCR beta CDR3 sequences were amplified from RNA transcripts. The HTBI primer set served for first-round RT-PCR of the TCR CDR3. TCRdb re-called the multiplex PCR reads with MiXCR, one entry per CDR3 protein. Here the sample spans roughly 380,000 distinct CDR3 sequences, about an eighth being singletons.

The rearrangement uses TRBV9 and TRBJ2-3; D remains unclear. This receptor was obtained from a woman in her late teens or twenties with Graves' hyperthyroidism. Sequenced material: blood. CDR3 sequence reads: CASSVDYNTDTQYF. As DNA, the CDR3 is TGTGCCAGCAGCGTAGACTATAACACAGATACGCAGTATTTT. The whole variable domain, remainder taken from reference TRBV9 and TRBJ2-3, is DSGVTQTPKHLITATGQRVTLRCSPRSGDLSVYWYQQSLDQGLQFLIQYYNGEERAKGNILERFSAQQFPDLHSELNLSSLELGDSALYFCASSVDYNTDTQYFGPGTRLTVL.